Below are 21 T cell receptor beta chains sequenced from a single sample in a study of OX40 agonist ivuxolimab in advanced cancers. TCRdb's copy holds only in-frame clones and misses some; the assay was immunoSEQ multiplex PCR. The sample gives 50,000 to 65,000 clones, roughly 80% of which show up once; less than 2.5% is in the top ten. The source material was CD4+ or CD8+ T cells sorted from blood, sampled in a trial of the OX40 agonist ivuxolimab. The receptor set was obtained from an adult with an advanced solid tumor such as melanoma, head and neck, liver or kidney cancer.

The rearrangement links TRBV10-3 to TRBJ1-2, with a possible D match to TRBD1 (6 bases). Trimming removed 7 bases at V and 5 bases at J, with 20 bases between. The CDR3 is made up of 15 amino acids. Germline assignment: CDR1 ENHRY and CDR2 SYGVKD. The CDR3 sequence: CAIIPDRPSAYGYTF. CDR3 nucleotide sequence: TGTGCCATCATCCCAGACAGGCCCAGCGCTTATGGCTACACCTTC.

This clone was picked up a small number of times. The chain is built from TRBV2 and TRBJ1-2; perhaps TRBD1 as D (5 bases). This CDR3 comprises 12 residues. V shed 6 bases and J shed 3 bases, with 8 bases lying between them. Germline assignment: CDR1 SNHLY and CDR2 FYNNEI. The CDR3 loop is CASSREDYGYTF. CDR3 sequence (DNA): TGTGCCAGCAGCAGGGAGGACTATGGCTACACCTTC.

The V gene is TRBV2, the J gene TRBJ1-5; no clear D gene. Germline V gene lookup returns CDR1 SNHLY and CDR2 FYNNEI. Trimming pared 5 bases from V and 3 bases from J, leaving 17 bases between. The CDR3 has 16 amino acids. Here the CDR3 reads CASSILSGENNQPQHF. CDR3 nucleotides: TGTGCCAGCAGTATTCTCAGTGGGGAAAACAATCAGCCCCAGCATTTT.

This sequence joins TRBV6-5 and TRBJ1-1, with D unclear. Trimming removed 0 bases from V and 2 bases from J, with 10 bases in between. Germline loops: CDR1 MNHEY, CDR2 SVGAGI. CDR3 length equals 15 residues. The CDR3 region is CASSYSANLNTEAFF. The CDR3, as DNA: TGTGCCAGCAGTTACTCTGCGAATCTCAACACTGAAGCTTTCTTT.

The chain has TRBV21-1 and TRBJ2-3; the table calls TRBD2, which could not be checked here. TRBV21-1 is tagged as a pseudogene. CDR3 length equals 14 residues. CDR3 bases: TGTGCCAGCAGCAAAGGCGGATTTACAGATACGCAGTATTTT. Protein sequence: CASSKGGFTDTQYF.

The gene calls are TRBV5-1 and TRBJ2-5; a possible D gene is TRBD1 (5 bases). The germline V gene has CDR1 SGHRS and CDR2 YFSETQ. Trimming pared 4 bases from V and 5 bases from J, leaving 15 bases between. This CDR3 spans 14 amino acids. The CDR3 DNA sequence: TGCGCCAGCAGCCCGGACATATTTGGGGAGACCCAGTACTTC. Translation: CASSPDIFGETQYF.

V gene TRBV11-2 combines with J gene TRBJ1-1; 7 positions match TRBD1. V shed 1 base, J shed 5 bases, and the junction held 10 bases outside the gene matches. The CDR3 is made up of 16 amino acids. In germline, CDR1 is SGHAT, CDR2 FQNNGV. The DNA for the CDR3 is TGTGCCAGCAGCTTAGGACCACAGGGGAGAGGGACTGAAGCTTTCTTT. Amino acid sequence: CASSLGPQGRGTEAFF.

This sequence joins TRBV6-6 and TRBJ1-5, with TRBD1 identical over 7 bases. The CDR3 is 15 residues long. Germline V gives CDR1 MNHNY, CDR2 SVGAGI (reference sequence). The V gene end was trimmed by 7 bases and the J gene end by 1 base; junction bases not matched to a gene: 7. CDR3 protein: CASTLRTGSNQPQHF. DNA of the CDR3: TGTGCCAGCACCCTACGGACAGGAAGCAATCAGCCCCAGCATTTT.

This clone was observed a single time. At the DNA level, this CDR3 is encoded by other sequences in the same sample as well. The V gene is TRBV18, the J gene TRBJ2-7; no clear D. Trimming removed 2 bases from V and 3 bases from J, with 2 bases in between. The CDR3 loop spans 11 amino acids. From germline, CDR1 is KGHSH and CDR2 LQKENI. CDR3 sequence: CASSPDYEQYF. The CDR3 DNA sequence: TGTGCCAGCTCACCAGACTACGAGCAGTACTTC.

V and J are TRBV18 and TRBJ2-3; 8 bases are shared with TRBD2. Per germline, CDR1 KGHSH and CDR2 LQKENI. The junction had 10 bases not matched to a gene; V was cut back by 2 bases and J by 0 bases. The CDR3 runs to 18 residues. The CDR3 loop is CASSPESGSDSSTDTQYF. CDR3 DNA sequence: TGTGCCAGCTCACCAGAAAGCGGGAGTGATTCTAGCACAGATACGCAGTATTTT.

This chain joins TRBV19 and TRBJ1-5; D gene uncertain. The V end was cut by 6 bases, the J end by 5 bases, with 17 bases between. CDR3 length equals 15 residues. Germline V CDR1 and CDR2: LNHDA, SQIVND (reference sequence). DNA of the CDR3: TGTGCCAGTAGCCGGACCTCGAGGGCTGATCAGCCCCAGCATTTT. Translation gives CASSRTSRADQPQHF.

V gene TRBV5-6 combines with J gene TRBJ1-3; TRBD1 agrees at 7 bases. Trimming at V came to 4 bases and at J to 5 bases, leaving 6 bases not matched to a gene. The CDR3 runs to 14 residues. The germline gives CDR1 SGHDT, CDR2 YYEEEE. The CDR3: CASSRDRVRNTIYF. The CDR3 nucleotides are TGTGCCAGCAGCCGCGACAGGGTTCGAAACACCATATATTTT.

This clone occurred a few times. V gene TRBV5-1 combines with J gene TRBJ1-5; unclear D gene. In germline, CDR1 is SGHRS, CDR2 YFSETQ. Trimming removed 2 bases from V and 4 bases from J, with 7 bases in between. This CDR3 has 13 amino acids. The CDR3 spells CASSFRPNQPQHF. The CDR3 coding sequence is TGCGCCAGCAGCTTTCGGCCGAATCAGCCCCAGCATTTT.

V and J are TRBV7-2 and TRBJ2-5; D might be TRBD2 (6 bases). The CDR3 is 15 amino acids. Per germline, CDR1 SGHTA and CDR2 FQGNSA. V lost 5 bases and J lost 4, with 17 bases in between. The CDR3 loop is CASSPSPREPETQYF. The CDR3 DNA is TGTGCCAGCAGCCCATCCCCCCGGGAGCCAGAGACCCAGTACTTC.

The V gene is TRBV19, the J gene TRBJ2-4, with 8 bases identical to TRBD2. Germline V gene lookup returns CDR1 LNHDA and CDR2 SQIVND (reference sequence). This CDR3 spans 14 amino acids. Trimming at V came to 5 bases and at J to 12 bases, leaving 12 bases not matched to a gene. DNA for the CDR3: TGTGCCAGTAGTCCTGGAGGCGCGGGAGGAGGTCAGTACTTC. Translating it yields CASSPGGAGGGQYF. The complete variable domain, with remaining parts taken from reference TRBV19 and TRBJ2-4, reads DGGITQSPKYLFRKEGQNVTLSCEQNLNHDAMYWYRQDPGQGLRLIYYSQIVNDFQKGDIAEGYSVSREKKESFPLTVTSAQKNPTAFYLCASSPGGAGGGQYFGAGTRLSVL.

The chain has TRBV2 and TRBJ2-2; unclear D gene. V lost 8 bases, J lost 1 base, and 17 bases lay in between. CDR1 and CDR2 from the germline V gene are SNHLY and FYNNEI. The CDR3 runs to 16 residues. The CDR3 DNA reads TGTGCCAGCCAACCTCCAGTGGCGTGGAACACCGGGGAGCTGTTTTTT. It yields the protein CASQPPVAWNTGELFF. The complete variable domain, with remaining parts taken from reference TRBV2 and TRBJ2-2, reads EPEVTQTPSHQVTQMGQEVILRCVPISNHLYFYWYRQILGQKVEFLVSFYNNEISEKSEIFDDQFSVERPDGSNFTLKIRSTKLEDSAMYFCASQPPVAWNTGELFFGEGSRLTVL.

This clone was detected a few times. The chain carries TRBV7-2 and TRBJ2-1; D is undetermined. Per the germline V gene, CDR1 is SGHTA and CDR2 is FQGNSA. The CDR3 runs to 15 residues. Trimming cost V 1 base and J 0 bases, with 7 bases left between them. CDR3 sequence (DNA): TGTGCCAGCAGCTTAGGTGGCTACTCCTACAATGAGCAGTTCTTC. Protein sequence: CASSLGGYSYNEQFF.

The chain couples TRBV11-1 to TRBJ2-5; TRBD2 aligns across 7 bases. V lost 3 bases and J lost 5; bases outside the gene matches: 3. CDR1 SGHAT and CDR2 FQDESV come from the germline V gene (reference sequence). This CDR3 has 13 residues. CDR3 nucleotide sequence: TGTGCCAGCAGCTTCGCGGGAGACGAGACCCAGTACTTC. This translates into CASSFAGDETQYF.

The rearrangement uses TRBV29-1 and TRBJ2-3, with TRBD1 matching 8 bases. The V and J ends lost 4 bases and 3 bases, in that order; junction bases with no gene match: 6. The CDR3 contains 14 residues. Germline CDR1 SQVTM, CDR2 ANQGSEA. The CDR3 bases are TGCAGCGTTGTTAGGGGACAGGTGACAGATACGCAGTATTTT. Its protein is CSVVRGQVTDTQYF.

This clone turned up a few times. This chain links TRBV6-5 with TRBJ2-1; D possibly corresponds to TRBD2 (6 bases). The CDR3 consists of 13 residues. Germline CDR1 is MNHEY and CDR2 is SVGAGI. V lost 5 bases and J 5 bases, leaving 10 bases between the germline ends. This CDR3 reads CASSKGLNNEQFF. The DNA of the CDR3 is TGTGCCAGCAGTAAGGGACTTAACAATGAGCAGTTCTTC.

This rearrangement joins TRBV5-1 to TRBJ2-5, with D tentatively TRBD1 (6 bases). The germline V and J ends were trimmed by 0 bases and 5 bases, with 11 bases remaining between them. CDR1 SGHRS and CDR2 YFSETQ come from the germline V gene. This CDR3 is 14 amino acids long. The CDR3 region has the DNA TGCGCCAGCAGCTTGGGAGCAGGGGCGGAGACCCAGTACTTC. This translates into CASSLGAGAETQYF.